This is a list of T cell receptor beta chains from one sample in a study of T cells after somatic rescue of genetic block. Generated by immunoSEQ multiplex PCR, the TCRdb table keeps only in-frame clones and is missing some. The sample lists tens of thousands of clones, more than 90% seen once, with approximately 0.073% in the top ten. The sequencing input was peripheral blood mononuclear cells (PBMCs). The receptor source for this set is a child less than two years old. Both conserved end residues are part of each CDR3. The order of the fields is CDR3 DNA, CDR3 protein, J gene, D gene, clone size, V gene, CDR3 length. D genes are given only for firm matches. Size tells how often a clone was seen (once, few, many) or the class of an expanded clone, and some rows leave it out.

CDR3nt: TGTGCCAGCAGCCCCAGGGGGCAGACTAATGAAAAACTGTTTTTT
CDR3aa: CASSPRGQTNEKLFF
j_gene: TRBJ1-4
d_gene: TRBD1
abundance: .
v_gene: TRBV5-6
len: 15

CDR3nt: TGTGCCAGCAGCTTAAGACCGTCCTACGAGCAGTACTTC
CDR3aa: CASSLRPSYEQYF
j_gene: TRBJ2-7
d_gene: .
abundance: once
v_gene: TRBV5-8
len: 13

CDR3nt: TGTGCCACCAGCAGAGAGCCCGACAATGAGCAGTTCTTC
CDR3aa: CATSREPDNEQFF
j_gene: TRBJ2-1
d_gene: .
abundance: .
v_gene: TRBV15
len: 13

CDR3nt: TGCAGCGTTGATGGGGGCACCGGGGAGCTGTTTTTT
CDR3aa: CSVDGGTGELFF
j_gene: TRBJ2-2
d_gene: .
abundance: .
v_gene: TRBV29-1
len: 12

CDR3nt: TGTGCCAGCAGCCTTGGACAGGGAGGTAGCAATCAGCCCCAGCATTTT
CDR3aa: CASSLGQGGSNQPQHF
j_gene: TRBJ1-5
d_gene: TRBD1
abundance: .
v_gene: TRBV7-9
len: 16

CDR3nt: TGTGCCAGCAGTTTATATGCATACGCTAGCGGGACCTCCACAGATACGCAGTATTTT
CDR3aa: CASSLYAYASGTSTDTQYF
j_gene: TRBJ2-3
d_gene: TRBD2
abundance: once
v_gene: TRBV28
len: 19

CDR3nt: TGTGCCAGTGGCAGGGGGGCTGGGGCCAACGTCCTGACTTTC
CDR3aa: CASGRGAGANVLTF
j_gene: TRBJ2-6
d_gene: .
abundance: .
v_gene: TRBV7-9
len: 14

CDR3nt: TGTGCCAGCCACAGCTCCTACGAGCAGTACTTC
CDR3aa: CASHSSYEQYF
j_gene: TRBJ2-7
d_gene: .
abundance: .
v_gene: TRBV2
len: 11

CDR3nt: TGTGCCAGCAGCTCCTGGACAGGCTATGGCTACACCTTC
CDR3aa: CASSSWTGYGYTF
j_gene: TRBJ1-2
d_gene: TRBD1
abundance: .
v_gene: TRBV5-4
len: 13

CDR3nt: TGTGCCAGCAGTTTGGGCAGGGGAACGAACACTGAAGCTTTCTTT
CDR3aa: CASSLGRGTNTEAFF
j_gene: TRBJ1-1
d_gene: .
abundance: .
v_gene: TRBV27
len: 15

CDR3nt: TGCGCCAGCAGCCAAGTGGGGGAAACTGAAGCTTTCTTT
CDR3aa: CASSQVGETEAFF
j_gene: TRBJ1-1
d_gene: .
abundance: .
v_gene: TRBV4-1
len: 13

CDR3nt: TGTGCCAGCAGCCCGGCTGGGAACTCCACGTCCGGGGAGCTGTTTTTT
CDR3aa: CASSPAGNSTSGELFF
j_gene: TRBJ2-2
d_gene: .
abundance: .
v_gene: TRBV21-1
len: 16

CDR3nt: TGTGCCAGCAGTTTAACCTTTAGTGATGAGCAGTTCTTC
CDR3aa: CASSLTFSDEQFF
j_gene: TRBJ2-1
d_gene: .
abundance: .
v_gene: TRBV27
len: 13

CDR3nt: TGTGCCAGCAGTCGACTAGCGGGAGGGAACACCGGGGAGCTGTTTTTT
CDR3aa: CASSRLAGGNTGELFF
j_gene: TRBJ2-2
d_gene: TRBD2
abundance: .
v_gene: TRBV27
len: 16

CDR3nt: TGTGCCAGCAGACTAGCGGGAGGGCCAGATACGCAGTATTTT
CDR3aa: CASRLAGGPDTQYF
j_gene: TRBJ2-3
d_gene: TRBD2
abundance: .
v_gene: TRBV5-4
len: 14

CDR3nt: TGTGCCAGCAGTGAATACGGGGGACTAGGGTACAATGAGCAGTTCTTC
CDR3aa: CASSEYGGLGYNEQFF
j_gene: TRBJ2-1
d_gene: TRBD2
abundance: .
v_gene: TRBV25-1
len: 16

CDR3nt: TGTGCCAGCAGCTACAGGGGGCTCAATTCACCCCTCCACTTT
CDR3aa: CASSYRGLNSPLHF
j_gene: TRBJ1-6
d_gene: TRBD1
abundance: .
v_gene: TRBV5-8
len: 14

CDR3nt: TGTGCCAGCAGCTTATTAGTCCTAGCGGGAGACGGGAATACGCAGTATTTT
CDR3aa: CASSLLVLAGDGNTQYF
j_gene: TRBJ2-3
d_gene: TRBD2
abundance: .
v_gene: TRBV7-9
len: 17

CDR3nt: TGTGCCAGCTCACCACTAGCGGGAGCCTACAATGAGCAGTTCTTC
CDR3aa: CASSPLAGAYNEQFF
j_gene: TRBJ2-1
d_gene: TRBD2
abundance: .
v_gene: TRBV18
len: 15

CDR3nt: TGTGCCAGCAGCTTGCGGGGCGGGGGCTACACCTTC
CDR3aa: CASSLRGGGYTF
j_gene: TRBJ1-2
d_gene: .
abundance: .
v_gene: TRBV5-4
len: 12

CDR3nt: TGCAGTGCTAGTCTAGCAGATACGCAGTATTTT
CDR3aa: CSASLADTQYF
j_gene: TRBJ2-3
d_gene: .
abundance: once
v_gene: TRBV20-1
len: 11

CDR3nt: TGTGCCAGCGCTTTTTTGAAGGACAGCACAGATACGCAGTATTTT
CDR3aa: CASAFLKDSTDTQYF
j_gene: TRBJ2-3
d_gene: .
abundance: .
v_gene: TRBV27
len: 15

CDR3nt: TGTGCCAGCAGTTATCCCCAATTAGCGGGGCCCTACAATGAGCAGTTCTTC
CDR3aa: CASSYPQLAGPYNEQFF
j_gene: TRBJ2-1
d_gene: TRBD2
abundance: .
v_gene: TRBV28
len: 17

CDR3nt: TGTGCCAGCTCACCAGGGAACTATGGCTACACCTTC
CDR3aa: CASSPGNYGYTF
j_gene: TRBJ1-2
d_gene: .
abundance: .
v_gene: TRBV18
len: 12

CDR3nt: TGTGCCAGCAGCCCCTCAGGGGGGAACATTCAGTACTTC
CDR3aa: CASSPSGGNIQYF
j_gene: TRBJ2-4
d_gene: .
abundance: .
v_gene: TRBV7-3
len: 13

CDR3nt: TGTGCTAGTAGCCCGGGCAATGAGCAGTTCTTC
CDR3aa: CASSPGNEQFF
j_gene: TRBJ2-1
d_gene: .
abundance: .
v_gene: TRBV12-5
len: 11

CDR3nt: TGTGCCAGCAGCCCAGGGGGCCATAACTATGGCTACACCTTC
CDR3aa: CASSPGGHNYGYTF
j_gene: TRBJ1-2
d_gene: TRBD1
abundance: .
v_gene: TRBV7-9
len: 14

CDR3nt: TGTGCCAGCGGCAGCAATGAGCAGTTCTTC
CDR3aa: CASGSNEQFF
j_gene: TRBJ2-1
d_gene: .
abundance: few
v_gene: TRBV9
len: 10

CDR3nt: TGCGCCAGCAGGGGAATGAACACTGAAGCTTTCTTT
CDR3aa: CASRGMNTEAFF
j_gene: TRBJ1-1
d_gene: .
abundance: .
v_gene: TRBV5-1
len: 12

CDR3nt: TGCGCCAGCAGCCAAGGTCGAGACAGCTCCTACGAGCAGTACTTC
CDR3aa: CASSQGRDSSYEQYF
j_gene: TRBJ2-7
d_gene: .
abundance: .
v_gene: TRBV4-1
len: 15

CDR3nt: TGTGCCAGCAGTGCACAGACAGGGAGTGCCTACGAGCAGTACTTC
CDR3aa: CASSAQTGSAYEQYF
j_gene: TRBJ2-7
d_gene: TRBD1
abundance: .
v_gene: TRBV6-1
len: 15

CDR3nt: TGTGCCAGCAGTTTATCAGCGGGAGCTTGGAATGAGCAGTTCTTC
CDR3aa: CASSLSAGAWNEQFF
j_gene: TRBJ2-1
d_gene: TRBD2
abundance: .
v_gene: TRBV27
len: 15

CDR3nt: TGCGCCAGCAGCCAATTCGAGGCTAACTATGGCTACACCTTC
CDR3aa: CASSQFEANYGYTF
j_gene: TRBJ1-2
d_gene: .
abundance: .
v_gene: TRBV4-3
len: 14

CDR3nt: TGTGCCAGCAGCCACGGACTGGGGAACACTGAAGCTTTCTTT
CDR3aa: CASSHGLGNTEAFF
j_gene: TRBJ1-1
d_gene: .
abundance: once
v_gene: TRBV7-3
len: 14

CDR3nt: TGTGCCAGCAGCTCTAGCGGCAATGAGCAGTTCTTC
CDR3aa: CASSSSGNEQFF
j_gene: TRBJ2-1
d_gene: TRBD2
abundance: .
v_gene: TRBV7-6
len: 12

CDR3nt: TGTGCCAGCCTCACCGCTAGGGCCAAGGGGGCCAACGTCCTGACTTTC
CDR3aa: CASLTARAKGANVLTF
j_gene: TRBJ2-6
d_gene: .
abundance: .
v_gene: TRBV28
len: 16